This section outlines one T cell receptor beta chain sequence together with its context. Its antigen is still unknown. The source of the sample is a study of OX40 agonist ivuxolimab in advanced cancers. Study-wide background: The dose-escalation cohort had hepatocellular carcinoma, melanoma, renal cell or head and neck cancer.

Points from the study as a whole: Partly responding patients at 0.1-3.0 mg/kg showed some of the smallest clonal expansion.

Assay: immunoSEQ multiplex PCR; the TCRdb copy retains only in-frame clones and omits some. The sample has about 86,000 clones, around 90% seen once. CDR1 and CDR2 (germline): KGHSH, LQKENI. V dropped 4 bases and J dropped 5; count of bases not matched to a gene: 1. This CDR3 has 13 amino acids. The material was CD4+ or CD8+ T cells sorted from blood, obtained in a trial of the OX40 agonist ivuxolimab. This receptor was taken from an adult with an advanced solid tumor such as melanoma, head and neck, liver or kidney cancer. The rearrangement joins TRBV18 to TRBJ2-5; 10 bases agree with TRBD1. The DNA of the CDR3 is TGTGCCAGCTCACAGGGACAGGGGGAGACCCAGTACTTC. Translated, it gives CASSQGQGETQYF.